The 2 T cell receptor beta chains in this list originate from one sample, sequenced in a study of post-analysis software for immune sequencing data. Study findings and constraints: Controls showed lower frequencies than patients for several TRBV segments, and TRBV5-6, TRBV5-1 and TRBV20-1 were among these.

These receptors have no known antigen. Prepared TCR beta cDNA libraries contained unique molecular identifiers. MiXCR, run by TCRdb on the PCR reads, gives a single entry per CDR3 protein. Of 750,000 to 950,000 distinct CDR3 sequences in the sample, around 50% were seen once. The sample consisted of blood. The origin of the receptors is a girl aged 5-17 years with multiple sclerosis.

The chain combines TRBV29-1 with TRBJ2-1, with D possibly being TRBD1 (6 bases). V shed 6 bases and J shed 0 bases, with 12 bases lying between them. Germline-derived CDR1 and CDR2 are SQVTM and ANQGSEA. The CDR3 extends over 14 amino acids. CDR3 protein: CSVVDSSSYNEQFF. The DNA of the CDR3 is TGCAGCGTCGTGGACAGTAGCTCCTACAATGAGCAGTTCTTC.

CDR3 DNA sequence: TGTGCCATCAGTGAGTTTGGATCCAGCTCCTACAATGAGCAGTTCTTC. Its protein is CAISEFGSSSYNEQFF. The chain joins TRBV10-3 to TRBJ2-1; no firm D call. Per germline, CDR1 ENHRY and CDR2 SYGVKD. Trimming cost V 1 base and J 0 bases, with 10 bases left between them. CDR3 length: 16 residues.